There are a few counts of the clone carrying this T cell receptor beta chain. This sample stems from a study of blood T cell repertoires in COVID-19. Study details: In each case, the material was cDNA or gDNA derived from T cells, B-cell-depleted T cells, or PBMCs.

Germline CDR1 reads GTSNPN; CDR2 reads SVGIG (reference sequence). There are 14 residues in the CDR3. J gave up 1 base and V 2 bases, and 4 bases lay outside the gene matches. TCRdb's copy holds only in-frame clones and misses some; the assay was immunoSEQ multiplex PCR. The sample holds 250,000 to 300,000 clones, 81% seen once. The source of this sequence is an older woman with active or convalescent COVID-19. The sequencing input was peripheral blood. The chain has TRBV30 and TRBJ1-1; 7 nucleotides line up with TRBD1. CDR3 sequence (DNA): TGTGCCTGGAGTTTGGGGACAGAGAACACTGAAGCTTTCTTT. It translates to CAWSLGTENTEAFF. The variable domain in full, completed from reference TRBV30 and TRBJ1-1, reads SQTIHQWPATLVQPVGSPLSLECTVEGTSNPNLYWYRQAAGRGLQLLFYSVGIGQISSEVPQNLSASRPQDRQFILSSKKLLLSDSGFYLCAWSLGTENTEAFFGQGTRLTVV.